Included here is one T cell receptor (beta chain) sequence, with context. This entry comes from a study of shared clonotypes between healthy human individuals. All donors qualified as healthy HIV-negative adults and had experienced no recent acute infections or vaccinations. Donors were Caucasian adults residing in Nashville, Tennessee, USA. Using immunoSEQ multiplex PCR, the repertoire was profiled, and TCRdb retains in-frame clones only, with some absent. This sample yields 550,000 to 600,000 clones, of which roughly four fifths are seen a single time; more than 10% belongs to the top ten. Trimming pared 0 bases from V and 7 bases from J, leaving 11 bases between. Per germline, CDR1 SGHRS and CDR2 YFSETQ. The CDR3 consists of 14 residues.

V and J are TRBV5-1 and TRBJ2-1; a weak D match, TRBD2 (6 bases). The clonotype comes from a woman in her thirties or forties in good health. Some clones in this sample may be carry-over from other donors' samples. Material: PBMCs. The CDR3 DNA is TGCGCCAGCAGCTTGGAGCAGGGAGGAAATGAGCAGTTCTTC. It is translated as CASSLEQGGNEQFF.